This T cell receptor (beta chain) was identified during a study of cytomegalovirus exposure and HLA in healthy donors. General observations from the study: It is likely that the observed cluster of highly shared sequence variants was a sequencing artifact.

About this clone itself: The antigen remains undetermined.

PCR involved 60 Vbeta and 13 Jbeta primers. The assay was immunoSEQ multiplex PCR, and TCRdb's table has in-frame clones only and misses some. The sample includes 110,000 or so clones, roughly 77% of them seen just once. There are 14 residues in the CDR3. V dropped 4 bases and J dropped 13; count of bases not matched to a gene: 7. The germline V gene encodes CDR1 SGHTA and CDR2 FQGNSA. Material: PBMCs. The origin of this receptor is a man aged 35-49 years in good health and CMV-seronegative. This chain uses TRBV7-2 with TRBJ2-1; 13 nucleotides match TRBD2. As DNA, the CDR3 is TGTGCCAGCAGCTCAAGGGGACTAGCGGGGAGACAGTTCTTC. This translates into CASSSRGLAGRQFF. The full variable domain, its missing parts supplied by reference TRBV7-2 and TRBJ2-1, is GAGVSQSPSNKVTEKGKDVELRCDPISGHTALYWYRQSLGQGLEFLIYFQGNSAPDKSGLPSDRFSAERTGGSVSTLTIQRTQQEDSAVYLCASSSRGLAGRQFFGPGTRLTVL.